This T cell receptor beta chain was captured by sequencing in a study of blood T cells in healthy people across ages (dated by TCRdb to between 2015 and 2017). About the investigation overall: Template switching captured roughly one uniquely barcoded TCR beta cDNA molecule per two T cells in model experiments. Age-related changes in TCR beta repertoire diversity were measured in the study by deep sequencing normalized with unique cDNA molecular identifiers. The donors were divided into four age groups: young (average around 15 years), middle-aged (approximately 39), aged (approximately 64) and long-lived (about 84). Donors of different ages were randomly distributed across sequencing lanes to avoid experimental bias. The study analyzed two additional independent replicas of 1 million unique cDNA reads from the same blood draw for two donors, one aged 18 to 30 and one aged 80 or older. Study-level results and caveats: As age increased, observed TCR beta diversity per million T cells dropped in a roughly linear way, and a significant reduction was already evident by age 40. There was a strong correlation between observed TCR beta diversity and the percentage of naive T cells measured by flow cytometry. Since profiling was done on bulk unsorted PBMCs, naive and antigen-experienced compartments could not be conclusively compared. Estimates of total diversity based on one million sequenced T cells were regarded as lower bounds and as underestimates. Because donor CMV infection status was unknown, age-related changes in expanded clonotypes were potentially confounded. Compared with the aged group, the long-lived group had more naive CD4+ T cells, fewer expanded clones and increased TCR diversity, a pattern suggesting age selection.

The library was obtained by 5' RACE. The sequencer was an Illumina HiSeq 2500. A second PCR of about 7 to 12 cycles was run with a J-beta primer mix and a sample-barcoded 5' primer. A unique molecular identifier was introduced onto each TCR beta cDNA molecule by a template-switch 5' adaptor carrying 12 random nucleotides. Each sample yielded at least 3 million CDR3-containing paired-end reads. All of the RNA was converted into first-strand cDNA using the Mint cDNA synthesis kit, with a TRBC-specific oligonucleotide serving as the primer. Following uracil-DNA glycosylase treatment, all cDNA underwent a first 18-cycle PCR with the universal primers M1SS and BC2_uni_R. The paper's processing steps were these. Normalization of each sample was performed by random selection of 1 million high-quality reads, each carrying a distinct molecular identifier. Instead of being binned into consensus sequences, reads with shared molecular identifiers were discarded. MiTCR, run with a Q25 quality threshold and the strictest error-elimination algorithm, handled CDR3 identification, clonotype clustering and error correction. A nonparametric unseen species model using Euler transformation provided a lower-bound estimate of total TCR beta diversity. TCRdb itself trimmed the public reads at Q25 with fastp, ran MiXCR and retained productive beta chains. One record per CDR3 amino acid sequence lists the most common genes and DNA. V and J calls and clone size were set by TCRdb, not the authors. Present in this sample are roughly 800,000 distinct CDR3 sequences, nearly 60% of which were seen just once. Jointly, the top ten make up around 20% of the sample.

Donors were 30 to 45 systemically healthy Caucasian individuals from Russia aged roughly 6 to 100 years. Approximately 10 milliliters of peripheral blood were collected from each donor into EDTA-treated Vacutainer tubes. Ficoll-Paque density-gradient centrifugation was used to isolate PBMCs, with at least 6 million obtained per sample. Total RNA was extracted from PBMCs with Trizol reagent, with at least 5.5 micrograms obtained per sample. For every donor, an aliquot of PBMCs went through flow cytometry to measure the percentages of naive CD45RAhigh/CD27high T cells. A word on this clonotype: This receptor's antigen is unknown. Base qualities were left out, and no much larger clone turns up one base away.

The TCR was taken from a man in his thirties or forties in good health. The sample taken for sequencing was blood.

Here the CDR3 is given as CATSRDYGGPTYEQYF. The DNA sequence is as follows: TGTGCCACCAGCAGAGATTATGGCGGTCCTACCTACGAGCAGTACTTC. The receptor chain draws on TRBV15 and TRBJ2-7; the D segment cannot be called with confidence. V loses 0 bases, J loses 2 bases, and the germline ends lie 14 bases apart. Sequences LNHNV (CDR1) and YYDKDF (CDR2) are obtained from the germline V gene (reference sequence). Counted from cysteine to phenylalanine, this CDR3 has 16 amino acids. Of all the DNA, just the CDR3 is kept, 48 bases in frame from base 1.